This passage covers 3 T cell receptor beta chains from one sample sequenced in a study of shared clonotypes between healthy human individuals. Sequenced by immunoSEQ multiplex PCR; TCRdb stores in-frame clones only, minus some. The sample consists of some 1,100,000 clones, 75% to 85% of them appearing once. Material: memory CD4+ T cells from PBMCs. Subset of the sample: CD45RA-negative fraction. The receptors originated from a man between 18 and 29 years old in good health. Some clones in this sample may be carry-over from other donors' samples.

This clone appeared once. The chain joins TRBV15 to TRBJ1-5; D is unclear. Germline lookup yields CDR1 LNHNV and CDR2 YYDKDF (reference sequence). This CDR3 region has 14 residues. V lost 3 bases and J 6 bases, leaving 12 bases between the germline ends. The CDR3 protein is CATSRATRGQPQHF. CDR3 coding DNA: TGTGCCACCAGCAGGGCTACTCGGGGTCAGCCCCAGCATTTT.

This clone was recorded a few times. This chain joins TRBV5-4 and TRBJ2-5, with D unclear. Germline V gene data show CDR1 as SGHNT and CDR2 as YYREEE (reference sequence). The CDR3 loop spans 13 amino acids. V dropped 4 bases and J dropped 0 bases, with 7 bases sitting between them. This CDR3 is CASSIKYQETQYF. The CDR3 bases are TGTGCCAGCAGCATCAAGTACCAAGAGACCCAGTACTTC.

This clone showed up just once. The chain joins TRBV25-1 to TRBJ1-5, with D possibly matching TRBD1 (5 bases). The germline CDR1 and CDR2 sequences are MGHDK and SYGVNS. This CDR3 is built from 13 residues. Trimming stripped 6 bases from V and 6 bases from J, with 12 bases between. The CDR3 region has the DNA TGTGCCAGCAGGGGGCGCGACTCTCAGCCCCAGCATTTT. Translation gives CASRGRDSQPQHF.